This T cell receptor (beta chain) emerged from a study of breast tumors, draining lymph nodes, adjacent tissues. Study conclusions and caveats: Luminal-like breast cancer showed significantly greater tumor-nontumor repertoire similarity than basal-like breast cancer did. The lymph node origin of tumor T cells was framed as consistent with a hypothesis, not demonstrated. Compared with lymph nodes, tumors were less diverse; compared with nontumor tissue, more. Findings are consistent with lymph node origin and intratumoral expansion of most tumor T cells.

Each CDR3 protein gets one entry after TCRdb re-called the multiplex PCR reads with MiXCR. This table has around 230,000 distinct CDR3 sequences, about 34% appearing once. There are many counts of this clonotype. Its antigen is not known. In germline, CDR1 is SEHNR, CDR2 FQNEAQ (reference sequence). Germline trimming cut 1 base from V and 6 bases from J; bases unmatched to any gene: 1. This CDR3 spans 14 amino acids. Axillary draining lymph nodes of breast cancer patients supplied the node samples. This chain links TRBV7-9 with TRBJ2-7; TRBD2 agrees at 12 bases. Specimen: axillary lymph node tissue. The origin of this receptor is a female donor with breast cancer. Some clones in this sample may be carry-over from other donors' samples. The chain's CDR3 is CASSLGLAGAEQYF. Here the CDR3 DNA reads TGTGCCAGCAGCTTAGGACTAGCGGGAGCCGAGCAGTACTTC.